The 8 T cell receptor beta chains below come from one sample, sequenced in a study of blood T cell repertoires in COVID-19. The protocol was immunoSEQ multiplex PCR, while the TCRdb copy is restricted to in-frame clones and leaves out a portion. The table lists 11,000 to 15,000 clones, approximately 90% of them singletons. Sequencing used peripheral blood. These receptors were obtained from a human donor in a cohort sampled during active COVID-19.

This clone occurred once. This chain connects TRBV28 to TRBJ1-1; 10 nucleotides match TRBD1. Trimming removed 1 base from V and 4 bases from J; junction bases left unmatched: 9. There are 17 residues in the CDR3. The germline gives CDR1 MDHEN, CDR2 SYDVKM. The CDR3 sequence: CASSLFGQGGIGTEAFF. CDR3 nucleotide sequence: TGTGCCAGCAGTTTATTCGGACAGGGGGGAATTGGCACTGAAGCTTTCTTT.

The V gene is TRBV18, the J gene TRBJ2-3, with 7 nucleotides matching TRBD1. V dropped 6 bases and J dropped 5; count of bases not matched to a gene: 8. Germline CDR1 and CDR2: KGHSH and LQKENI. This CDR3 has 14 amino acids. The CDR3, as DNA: TGTGCCAGCTCCGGGACAGAGGGTGGAGATACGCAGTATTTT. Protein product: CASSGTEGGDTQYF.

CDR3 residues: CASSLTTDTQYF. The DNA of the CDR3 is TGTGCCAGCAGTTTGACTACAGATACGCAGTATTTT. The chain uses TRBV5-5 and TRBJ2-3; D uncertain. The V end was cut by 5 bases, the J end by 3 bases, with 7 bases between. Germline V gene lookup returns CDR1 SGHKS and CDR2 YYEKEE (reference sequence). CDR3 size: 12 residues.

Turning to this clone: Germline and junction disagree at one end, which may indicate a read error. CDR3 nucleotides: TGCAGTGCTAGTATGGAGCCAGACAGGTTCAATCGGCCCCAGCATTTT. This translates into CSASMEPDRFNRPQHF. The V call is TRBV20-1, the J call TRBJ1-5; perhaps TRBD1 as D (6 bases). The CDR3 is 16 amino acids. Germline V gives CDR1 DFQATT, CDR2 SNEGSKA (reference sequence).

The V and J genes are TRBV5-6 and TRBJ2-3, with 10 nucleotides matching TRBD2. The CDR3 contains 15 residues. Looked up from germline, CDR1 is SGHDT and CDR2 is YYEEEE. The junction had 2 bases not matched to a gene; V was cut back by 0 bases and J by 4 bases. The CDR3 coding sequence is TGTGCCAGCAGCTTGGTGAGCGGGGGGGCAGATACGCAGTATTTT. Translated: CASSLVSGGADTQYF.

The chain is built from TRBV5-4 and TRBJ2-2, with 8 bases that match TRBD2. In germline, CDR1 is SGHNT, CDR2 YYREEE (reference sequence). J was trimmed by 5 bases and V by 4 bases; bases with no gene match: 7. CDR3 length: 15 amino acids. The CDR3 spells CASSPREGPTGELFF. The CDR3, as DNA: TGTGCCAGCAGCCCCCGGGAGGGCCCGACCGGGGAGCTGTTTTTT.

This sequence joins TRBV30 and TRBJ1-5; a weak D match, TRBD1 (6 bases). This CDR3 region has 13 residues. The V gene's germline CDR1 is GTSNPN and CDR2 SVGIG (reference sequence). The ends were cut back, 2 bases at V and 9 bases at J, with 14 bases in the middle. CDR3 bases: TGTGCCTGGAGTCGGGGGGCCGGGGGGCCCCAGCATTTT. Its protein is CAWSRGAGGPQHF.

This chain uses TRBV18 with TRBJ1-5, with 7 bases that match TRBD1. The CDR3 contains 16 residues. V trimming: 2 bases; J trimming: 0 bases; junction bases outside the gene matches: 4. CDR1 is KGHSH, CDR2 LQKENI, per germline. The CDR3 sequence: CASSPTGTDSNQPQHF. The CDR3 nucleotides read TGTGCCAGCTCACCAACCGGGACAGATAGCAATCAGCCCCAGCATTTT. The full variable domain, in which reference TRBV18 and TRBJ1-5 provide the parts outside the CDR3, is NAGVMQNPRHLVRRRGQEARLRCSPMKGHSHVYWYRQLPEEGLKFMVYLQKENIIDESGMPKERFSAEFPKEGPSILRIQQVVRGDSAAYFCASSPTGTDSNQPQHFGDGTRLSIL.